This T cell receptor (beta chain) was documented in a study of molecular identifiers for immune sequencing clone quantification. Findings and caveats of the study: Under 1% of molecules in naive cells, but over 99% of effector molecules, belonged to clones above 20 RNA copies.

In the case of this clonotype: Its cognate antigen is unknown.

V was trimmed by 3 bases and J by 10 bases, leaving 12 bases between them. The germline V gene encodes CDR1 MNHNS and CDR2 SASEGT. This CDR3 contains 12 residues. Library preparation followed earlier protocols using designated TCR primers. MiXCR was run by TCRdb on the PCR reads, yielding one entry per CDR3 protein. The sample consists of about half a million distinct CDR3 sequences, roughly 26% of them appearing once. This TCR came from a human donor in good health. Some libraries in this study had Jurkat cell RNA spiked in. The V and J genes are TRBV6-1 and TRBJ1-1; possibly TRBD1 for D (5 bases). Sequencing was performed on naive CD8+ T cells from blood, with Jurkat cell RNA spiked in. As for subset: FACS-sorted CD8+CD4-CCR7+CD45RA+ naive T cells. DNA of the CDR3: TGTGCCAGCAGTGAGGGACCGGTTGGAGCTTTCTTT. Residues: CASSEGPVGAFF.